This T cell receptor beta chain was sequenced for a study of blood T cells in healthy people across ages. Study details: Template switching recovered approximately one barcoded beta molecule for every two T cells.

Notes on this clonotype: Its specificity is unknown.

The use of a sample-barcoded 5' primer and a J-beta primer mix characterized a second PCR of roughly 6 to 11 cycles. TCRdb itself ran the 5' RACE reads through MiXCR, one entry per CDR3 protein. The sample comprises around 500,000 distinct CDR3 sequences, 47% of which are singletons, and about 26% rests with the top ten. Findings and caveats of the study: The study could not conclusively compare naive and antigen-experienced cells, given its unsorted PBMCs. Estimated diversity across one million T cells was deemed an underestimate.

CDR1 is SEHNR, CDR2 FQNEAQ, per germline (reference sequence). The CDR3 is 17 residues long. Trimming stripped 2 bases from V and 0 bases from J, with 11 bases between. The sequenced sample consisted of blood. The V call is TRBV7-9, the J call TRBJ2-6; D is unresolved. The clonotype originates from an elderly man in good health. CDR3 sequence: CASSLNPGGSGANVLTF. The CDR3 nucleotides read TGTGCCAGCAGCTTAAATCCGGGCGGCTCTGGGGCCAACGTCCTGACTTTC.